The 25 T cell receptor beta chains reported below all come from one sample, sequenced in a study of blood T cell repertoires in COVID-19. This table comes from immunoSEQ multiplex PCR, and its TCRdb copy is limited to in-frame clones, with some not included. The sample includes 150,000 to 160,000 clones, around 83% of them seen just once. Specimen: peripheral blood. The receptor set was obtained from a woman aged 55-69 years with COVID-19, enrolled during active disease.

The V gene is TRBV6-5, the J gene TRBJ2-7; D not resolved. Per germline, CDR1 MNHEY and CDR2 SVGAGI. Between the trimmed V and J ends, which lost 1 base and 0 bases, there was a span of 7 bases. This CDR3 region has 14 residues. Here the CDR3 reads CASSYFSRSYEQYF. CDR3 nucleotide sequence: TGTGCCAGCAGTTACTTTAGTCGCTCCTACGAGCAGTACTTC.

This chain uses TRBV27 with TRBJ1-3, with TRBD1 matching 8 bases. Germline V CDR1 and CDR2: MNHEY, SMNVEV (reference sequence). J lost 3 bases, V lost 5 bases, and 6 bases had no gene match. The length of the CDR3 is 15 residues. CDR3 in DNA: TGTGCCAGCAGTCCTCGGGACAGGCATGGAAACACCATATATTTT. Amino acids: CASSPRDRHGNTIYF.

This clone appeared once. The V call is TRBV6-1, the J call TRBJ1-1; no reliable D call. The CDR3 is 11 residues long. The V end lost 10 bases, the J end lost 5 bases, and 11 bases lay between the germline ends. Looked up from germline, CDR1 is MNHNS and CDR2 is SASEGT. CDR3 region: CATSGRTEAFF. The CDR3 region has the DNA TGTGCCACCTCGGGAAGGACTGAAGCTTTCTTT.

The chain is built from TRBV5-1 and TRBJ1-2, with 7 bases lining up with TRBD1. Trimming took 4 bases from V and 7 from J; bases not matched to a gene: 13. From germline, CDR1 is SGHRS and CDR2 YFSETQ. This CDR3 has 15 amino acids. This CDR3 reads CASSQGGQGVGGYTF. The CDR3 DNA follows: TGCGCCAGCAGCCAAGGTGGGCAGGGGGTCGGTGGCTACACCTTC.

The CDR3 loop reads CASSLGRTGRGYTF. In DNA form, the CDR3 reads TGCGCCAGCAGCTTGGGGCGAACAGGGAGAGGCTACACCTTC. The chain links TRBV5-1 to TRBJ1-2; possible D gene TRBD1, 6 bases. V lost 0 bases, J lost 8 bases, and 14 bases lay in between. The CDR3 has 14 amino acids. Germline V gene sequence: CDR1 SGHRS, CDR2 YFSETQ.

The V call is TRBV6-6, the J call TRBJ1-5; D gene ambiguous. V was clipped by 2 bases and J by 7 bases, with 12 bases between them. The CDR3 has 14 amino acids. The V gene's germline CDR1 is MNHNY and CDR2 SVGAGI (reference sequence). This chain's CDR3 is CASSYVSSSQPQHF. Here the CDR3 DNA reads TGTGCCAGCAGTTACGTCTCGAGTAGCCAGCCCCAGCATTTT.

The sample holds one count of this clone. J is TRBJ2-7 and V is TRBV3-1 (or the pseudogene TRBV3-2), with no clear D. This CDR3 comprises 13 residues. Per the germline V gene, CDR1 is LGHDT and CDR2 is YNNKEL (reference sequence). V lost 0 bases, J lost 5 bases, and 8 bases lay in between. CDR3 sequence: CASSQDSRNEQYF. Here the CDR3 DNA reads TGTGCCAGCAGCCAAGATTCGAGGAACGAGCAGTACTTC.

The chain has TRBV3-1 (or the pseudogene TRBV3-2) and TRBJ2-1; D possibly corresponds to TRBD1 (6 bases). This CDR3 has 15 amino acids. The V end lost 1 base, the J end lost 8 bases, and 15 bases lay between the germline ends. Germline CDR1 is LGHDT and CDR2 is YNNKEL (reference sequence). CDR3 residues: CASSQGGQVGDEQFF. CDR3 DNA sequence: TGTGCCAGCAGCCAAGGGGGGCAGGTAGGCGATGAGCAGTTCTTC.

V usage is TRBV4-1 and J usage is TRBJ1-2; possible D gene TRBD1, 5 bases. The CDR3 runs 12 residues. Germline V CDR1 and CDR2: MGHRA, YSYEKL. V lost 4 bases and J 7 bases, leaving 10 bases between the germline ends. The CDR3 DNA is TGCGCCAGCAGCCCAGGGTACGCTGGCTACACCTTC. This translates into CASSPGYAGYTF.

The gene calls are TRBV9 and TRBJ2-2, with 8 positions matching TRBD2. The V gene end was trimmed by 7 bases and the J gene end by 6 bases; junction bases not matched to a gene: 14. This CDR3 spans 16 amino acids. Germline V gives CDR1 SGDLS, CDR2 YYNGEE. DNA of the CDR3: TGTGCCAGCGCTCATCCCCCGGGACTAGGTTCCGGGGAGCTGTTTTTT. Residues: CASAHPPGLGSGELFF.

This clone was seen a single time. This chain uses TRBV6-1 with TRBJ1-1, with 8 positions matching TRBD1. The CDR3 is 14 amino acids. CDR1 MNHNS and CDR2 SASEGT come from the germline V gene. Trimming took 7 bases from V and 3 from J; bases not matched to a gene: 7. In DNA form, the CDR3 reads TGTGCCAGCATTTTAACACAGGGGGACACTGAAGCTTTCTTT. Translating it yields CASILTQGDTEAFF.

The chain combines TRBV7-3 with TRBJ2-3, with D possibly being TRBD2 (5 bases). Trimming removed 3 bases at V and 3 bases at J, with 10 bases between. Germline V gene sequence: CDR1 SGHTA, CDR2 FQGTGA. This CDR3 spans 14 amino acids. CDR3 bases: TGTGCCAGCAGCTTGGAACTAGTTACAGATACGCAGTATTTT. It is translated as CASSLELVTDTQYF.

The rearrangement links TRBV12-3 or TRBV12-4 to TRBJ2-1; D unresolved. V lost 7 bases and J 5 bases, leaving 6 bases between the germline ends. The CDR3 extends over 11 amino acids. The CDR3 nucleotides read TGTGCCAGCAAACTCAACAATGAGCAGTTCTTC. Protein sequence: CASKLNNEQFF.

The V call is TRBV5-6, the J call TRBJ1-5; possible D gene TRBD1, 6 bases. The V and J ends lost 4 bases and 0 bases respectively, with 14 bases between them. The CDR3 has 16 residues. Per the germline V gene, CDR1 is SGHDT and CDR2 is YYEEEE. CDR3 sequence reads: CASSVWTDYSNQPQHF. CDR3 DNA: TGTGCCAGCAGCGTATGGACAGATTATAGCAATCAGCCCCAGCATTTT.

This rearrangement joins TRBV30 to TRBJ2-6, with D perhaps matching TRBD1 (6 bases). The CDR3 has 18 residues. The germline V gene has CDR1 GTSNPN and CDR2 SVGIG (reference sequence). The V and J ends lost 5 bases and 0 bases respectively, with 20 bases between them. The CDR3 spells CAWYPWGPTNSGANVLTF. The CDR3 DNA reads as TGTGCCTGGTACCCCTGGGGGCCAACAAACTCTGGGGCCAACGTCCTGACTTTC. The variable domain in full, with the rest retrieved from reference TRBV30 and TRBJ2-6, is SQTIHQWPATLVQPVGSPLSLECTVEGTSNPNLYWYRQAAGRGLQLLFYSVGIGQISSEVPQNLSASRPQDRQFILSSKKLLLSDSGFYLCAWYPWGPTNSGANVLTFGAGSRLTVL.

This clone has only a few counts. The chain is built from TRBV6-5 and TRBJ2-7; a weak D match, TRBD2 (6 bases). Germline V lookup: CDR1 MNHEY, CDR2 SVGAGI. The CDR3 is 13 amino acids. Deletions cut 8 bases from V and 3 bases from J, with 14 bases between. The CDR3 DNA sequence: TGTGCCAGCGCAATGGAGGGACTCTACGAGCAGTACTTC. This encodes CASAMEGLYEQYF.

The CDR3: CASSLIQGRGTEAFF. The CDR3 DNA reads as TGCGCCAGCAGCTTGATACAGGGAAGGGGGACTGAAGCTTTCTTT. The V and J genes are TRBV5-1 and TRBJ1-1; D is perhaps TRBD1 (6 bases). Trimming took 1 base from V and 5 from J, leaving 15 bases between them. The CDR3 loop spans 15 amino acids. The V gene's germline CDR1 is SGHRS and CDR2 YFSETQ. The full variable domain, completed using reference TRBV5-1 and TRBJ1-1, is KAGVTQTPRYLIKTRGQQVTLSCSPISGHRSVSWYQQTPGQGLQFLFEYFSETQRNKGNFPGRFSGRQFSNSRSEMNVSTLELGDSALYLCASSLIQGRGTEAFFGQGTRLTVV.

The chain combines TRBV4-1 with TRBJ2-3, with 14 bases fitting TRBD2. This CDR3 is built from 21 residues. CDR1 and CDR2 (germline): MGHRA, YSYEKL. Germline trimming cut 2 bases from V and 5 bases from J; bases unmatched to any gene: 18. CDR3 nucleotides: TGCGCCAGCAGCCAATTCTTTGGACCCTCAGGACTAGCGGGAGGAGGAGATACGCAGTATTTT. Translation gives CASSQFFGPSGLAGGGDTQYF.

The chain is built from TRBV7-8 and TRBJ1-6; possibly TRBD1 for D (5 bases). The CDR3 totals 17 residues. Looked up from germline, CDR1 is SGHVS and CDR2 is FQNEAQ. V lost 5 bases to trimming and J lost 8 bases, with 22 bases between them. The CDR3 protein is CASSGEGGTRLDSPLHF. The CDR3 DNA follows: TGTGCCAGCAGCGGTGAGGGCGGGACGAGGTTGGATTCACCCCTCCACTTT.

This clone showed up just a few times. The chain couples TRBV2 to TRBJ2-3; 14 bases are a match to TRBD2. Looked up from germline, CDR1 is SNHLY and CDR2 is FYNNEI. This CDR3 is 15 amino acids long. V dropped 6 bases and J dropped 6; count of bases not matched to a gene: 5. The CDR3 here is CASSGLAGGSDTQYF. The CDR3 nucleotides are TGTGCCAGCAGCGGACTAGCGGGGGGTTCGGATACGCAGTATTTT. The variable domain in full, completed from reference TRBV2 and TRBJ2-3, reads EPEVTQTPSHQVTQMGQEVILRCVPISNHLYFYWYRQILGQKVEFLVSFYNNEISEKSEIFDDQFSVERPDGSNFTLKIRSTKLEDSAMYFCASSGLAGGSDTQYFGPGTRLTVL.

This clone appeared a single time. This rearrangement joins TRBV5-1 to TRBJ2-1, with 9 bases matching TRBD1. The CDR3 loop spans 15 amino acids. Germline-derived CDR1 and CDR2 are SGHRS and YFSETQ. The V and J ends lost 2 bases and 7 bases, in that order; junction bases with no gene match: 7. The CDR3 nucleotides are TGCGCCAGCAGCTTAGGGACAGGGTCTCGGAATGAGCAGTTCTTC. Translation gives CASSLGTGSRNEQFF.

CDR3 nucleotide sequence: TGTGCCAGCTCACCGTTGGGCCCGAACACTGAAGCTTTCTTT. The encoded protein is CASSPLGPNTEAFF. The gene calls are TRBV18 and TRBJ1-1; D gene ambiguous. This CDR3 has 14 residues. Trimming left V 3 bases short and J 1 base short, with 9 bases between. Looked up from germline, CDR1 is KGHSH and CDR2 is LQKENI.

The gene calls are TRBV6-5 and TRBJ2-1, with a possible D match to TRBD2 (6 bases). The CDR3 consists of 14 residues. Germline CDR1 is MNHEY and CDR2 is SVGAGI. V lost 6 bases to trimming and J lost 8 bases, with 17 bases between them. The CDR3 bases are TGTGCCAGCAGGTCTGCCGGGGGTTCGTATGAGCAGTTCTTC. Protein: CASRSAGGSYEQFF.

This chain links TRBV29-1 with TRBJ1-1, with 12 bases matching TRBD1. V lost 4 bases and J lost 0; bases outside the gene matches: 6. The germline V gene has CDR1 SQVTM and CDR2 ANQGSEA. The CDR3 is 16 residues long. In nucleotides, the CDR3 is TGCAGCGTTGCCGGGACAGGGGGCCGGGTGAACACTGAAGCTTTCTTT. It is translated as CSVAGTGGRVNTEAFF.

The rearrangement links TRBV7-3 to TRBJ1-6; D perhaps matches TRBD1 (6 bases). The CDR3 length is 14 residues. Germline V gene lookup returns CDR1 SGHTA and CDR2 FQGTGA. Trimming shortened V by 3 bases and J by 7 bases, and 10 bases separated the two germline ends. The CDR3 here is CASSFERGNSPLHF. DNA for the CDR3: TGTGCCAGCAGCTTCGAGAGGGGGAATTCACCCCTCCACTTT.